These 25 T cell receptor beta chains were sequenced from one sample in a study of cytomegalovirus exposure and HLA in healthy donors. The PCR employed 60 Vbeta primers together with 13 Jbeta primers. The repertoire was sequenced with immunoSEQ multiplex PCR; TCRdb's copy has only in-frame clones and lacks some. Here the sample spans about 100,000 clones, roughly 70% being singletons. The sample taken for sequencing was PBMCs. The receptors come from a man aged 35 to 55 in good health and CMV-seropositive.

The rearrangement joins TRBV7-9 to TRBJ2-1; TRBD2 matches at 8 bases. Germline values: CDR1 SEHNR, CDR2 FQNEAQ (reference sequence). This CDR3 contains 15 residues. The ends lost 5 bases at V and 6 bases at J; junction bases unmatched: 9. The CDR3: CASSPNSGIGNEQFF. For the CDR3, the DNA is TGTGCCAGCAGCCCCAATAGCGGGATAGGCAATGAGCAGTTCTTC.

The J gene is TRBJ1-3, the V gene TRBV7-8; D is possibly TRBD1 (6 bases). V lost 5 bases to trimming and J lost 2 bases, with 10 bases between them. CDR3 length: 14 residues. Germline assignment: CDR1 SGHVS and CDR2 FQNEAQ. The CDR3 reads CASSLAGAGNTIYF. In DNA, the CDR3 is TGTGCCAGCAGCCTTGCAGGGGCTGGAAACACCATATATTTT.

This clone was counted only a few times. Other DNA sequences from this sample encode an identical CDR3 as well. The chain employs TRBV5-8 and TRBJ1-5; D ambiguous. Germline V CDR1 and CDR2: SGHTS, YDEGEE. The V and J ends lost 4 bases and 3 bases respectively, with 11 bases between them. The length of the CDR3 is 14 residues. As DNA, the CDR3 is TGTGCCAGCAGCGGTCGGCAGGTCAATCAGCCCCAGCATTTT. It codes for CASSGRQVNQPQHF.

CDR3 sequence: CASNPGGLDYTF. CDR3 nucleotide sequence: TGTGCCAGCAATCCTGGCGGGTTGGACTACACCTTC. V is TRBV19 and J is TRBJ1-2, with unresolved D. The CDR3 extends over 12 amino acids. Deletions cut 9 bases from V and 10 bases from J, with 18 bases between. Germline V gene data show CDR1 as LNHDA and CDR2 as SQIVND (reference sequence).

V gene TRBV2 combines with J gene TRBJ2-1; TRBD2 matches 7 bases. Germline trimming cut 6 bases from V and 4 bases from J; bases unmatched to any gene: 6. The germline CDR1 and CDR2 sequences are SNHLY and FYNNEI. CDR3 size: 14 residues. CDR3 nucleotides: TGTGCCAGCAGGTGGGGCGGGGGATACAATGAGCAGTTCTTC. This sequence encodes CASRWGGGYNEQFF. The whole variable domain, remainder taken from reference TRBV2 and TRBJ2-1, is EPEVTQTPSHQVTQMGQEVILRCVPISNHLYFYWYRQILGQKVEFLVSFYNNEISEKSEIFDDQFSVERPDGSNFTLKIRSTKLEDSAMYFCASRWGGGYNEQFFGPGTRLTVL.

V and J are TRBV9 and TRBJ2-5; 12 bases match TRBD2. Trimming took 0 bases from V and 4 from J; bases not matched to a gene: 1. The germline gives CDR1 SGDLS, CDR2 YYNGEE. The CDR3 spans 15 residues. The CDR3 region has the DNA TGTGCCAGCAGCGTAGGGGGACTAGCGGGAGAGACCCAGTACTTC. Translation: CASSVGGLAGETQYF.

This clone was observed a few times. The rearrangement uses TRBV5-6 and TRBJ2-7; 9 positions match TRBD1. The germline V gene encodes CDR1 SGHDT and CDR2 YYEEEE. The CDR3 has 13 residues. The V gene end was trimmed by 9 bases and the J gene end by 2 bases; junction bases not matched to a gene: 6. The DNA of the CDR3 is TGTGCCACCAGGGACAGGGCAACCTACGAGCAGTACTTC. This codes for CATRDRATYEQYF. Full variable domain (outside the CDR3, taken from reference TRBV5-6 and TRBJ2-7): DAGVTQSPTHLIKTRGQQVTLRCSPKSGHDTVSWYQQALGQGPQFIFQYYEEEERQRGNFPDRFSGHQFPNYSSELNVNALLLGDSALYLCATRDRATYEQYFGPGTRLTVT.

The chain employs TRBV13 and TRBJ2-7; 8 nucleotides align to TRBD2. The CDR3 is 15 residues long. Germline V gene sequence: CDR1 PRHDT, CDR2 FYEKMQ (reference sequence). V dropped 5 bases and J dropped 4; count of bases not matched to a gene: 10. The CDR3 is CASSLPGRASYEQYF. The CDR3, as DNA: TGTGCCAGCAGCCTACCCGGGAGGGCCTCGTACGAGCAGTACTTC.

The chain uses TRBV4-3 and TRBJ1-1; D call uncertain. The CDR3 loop spans 13 amino acids. The germline V gene encodes CDR1 LGHNA and CDR2 YSLEER. Trimming took 1 base from V and 3 from J, leaving 6 bases between them. The CDR3 is CASSQGRYTEAFF. The CDR3 coding sequence is TGCGCCAGCAGCCAAGGGAGGTACACTGAAGCTTTCTTT.

Only a few counts were recorded for this clone. CDR3 DNA: TGTGCCAGCAGTCCCTTATACAATGAGCAGTTCTTC. Protein product: CASSPLYNEQFF. V usage is TRBV6-1 and J usage is TRBJ2-1, with D uncertain. The germline CDR1 and CDR2 sequences are MNHNS and SASEGT. Trimming pared 5 bases from V and 4 bases from J, leaving 6 bases between. The CDR3 is made up of 12 amino acids.

As to this clone: The same CDR3 arises from other DNA sequences in this sample as well. The V gene is TRBV4-3, the J gene TRBJ2-7, with TRBD2 identical over 10 bases. The CDR3 extends over 15 amino acids. Germline CDR1 and CDR2: LGHNA and YSLEER. The ends lost 0 bases at V and 2 bases at J; junction bases unmatched: 1. The CDR3 sequence is CASSQDLAGAYEQYF. CDR3 DNA: TGCGCCAGCAGCCAAGACCTAGCGGGGGCCTACGAGCAGTACTTC.

CDR3 sequence: CAWSTQGFEQYV. DNA of the CDR3: TGTGCCTGGAGTACACAGGGATTCGAGCAGTACGTC. This chain joins TRBV30 and TRBJ2-7; tentatively, D is TRBD1 (6 bases). Germline assignment: CDR1 GTSNPN and CDR2 SVGIG (reference sequence). V was shortened by 2 bases and J by 6 bases, with 11 bases between the two germline ends. The CDR3 consists of 12 residues.

The V and J genes are TRBV5-1 and TRBJ2-7, with D possibly being TRBD1 (6 bases). The V end was cut by 0 bases, the J end by 0 bases, with 7 bases between. The CDR3 runs 14 residues. Germline V gives CDR1 SGHRS, CDR2 YFSETQ. The CDR3 DNA sequence: TGCGCCAGCAGCTTGGTACAGGGCTCCTACGAGCAGTACTTC. It codes for CASSLVQGSYEQYF.

The chain is built from TRBV10-1 and TRBJ1-2; TRBD1 matches at 7 bases. The CDR3 runs 14 residues. From germline, CDR1 is WNHNN and CDR2 SYGVQD (reference sequence). The J segment lost 1 base and the V segment lost 5 bases, leaving 4 bases of the junction unmatched. CDR3 sequence (DNA): TGCGCCAGCAGTCCCGGGACAGATAACTATGGCTACACCTTC. Translated: CASSPGTDNYGYTF.

The genes are TRBV7-9 and TRBJ2-1, with D hard to call. The CDR3 is 16 amino acids. Germline values: CDR1 SEHNR, CDR2 FQNEAQ (reference sequence). With 5 bases removed from V and 0 bases from J, the gap between germline ends came to 14 bases. CDR3 loop: CASSRTPAYSYNEQFF. The CDR3 DNA sequence: TGTGCCAGCAGCAGAACTCCCGCCTACTCCTACAATGAGCAGTTCTTC.

This clone was seen only a few times. V usage is TRBV18 and J usage is TRBJ1-1, with TRBD1 as a possible D gene (6 bases). In germline, CDR1 is KGHSH, CDR2 LQKENI. Deletions cut 1 base from V and 5 bases from J, with 11 bases between. This CDR3 comprises 14 residues. The CDR3 DNA follows: TGTGCCAGCTCACCACAACAGGGAGGGACTGAAGCTTTCTTT. Translation gives CASSPQQGGTEAFF.

This clone has only one observation. V is TRBV21-1 and J is TRBJ2-7; TRBD2, the table's D call, lacks a check against the DNA. TRBV21-1 is given as a pseudogene. The CDR3 has 15 amino acids. CDR3 nucleotide sequence: TGTGCCAGCAGCATAGGGGGGGACGCCGGTGACGGGCAGTACGTC. Protein product: CASSIGGDAGDGQYV.

J is TRBJ2-1 and V is TRBV12-5; D remains ambiguous. Germline V CDR1 and CDR2: LGHNT, FRNRAP. The CDR3 spans 13 residues. V was shortened by 5 bases and J by 8 bases, with 13 bases between the two germline ends. This CDR3 reads CASGTIPGHEQFF. As DNA, the CDR3 is TGTGCTAGTGGTACCATCCCGGGTCATGAGCAGTTCTTC. The complete variable domain, with remaining parts taken from reference TRBV12-5 and TRBJ2-1, reads DARVTQTPRHKVTEMGQEVTMRCQPILGHNTVFWYRQTMMQGLELLAYFRNRAPLDDSGMPKDRFSAEMPDATLATLKIQPSEPRDSAVYFCASGTIPGHEQFFGPGTRLTVL.

This chain joins TRBV4-1 and TRBJ1-5; D perhaps matches TRBD1 (5 bases). This CDR3 contains 15 residues. The V and J ends lost 0 bases and 5 bases respectively, with 11 bases between them. Per the germline V gene, CDR1 is MGHRA and CDR2 is YSYEKL. CDR3 amino acids: CASSQDLEGDQPQHF. The DNA for the CDR3 is TGCGCCAGCAGCCAAGATTTGGAAGGGGATCAGCCCCAGCATTTT.

This clone was seen just once. The chain recombines TRBV25-1 with TRBJ2-3; D gene unclear. This CDR3 contains 15 residues. CDR1 and CDR2 (germline): MGHDK, SYGVNS. Between the trimmed V and J ends, which lost 5 bases and 4 bases, there was a span of 16 bases. DNA for the CDR3: TGTGCCAGCAGTCTGGGCGCCCCGGCCCCAGATACGCAGTATTTT. Amino acid sequence: CASSLGAPAPDTQYF. Combining the CDR3 with reference TRBV25-1 and TRBJ2-3 gives the whole variable domain EADIYQTPRYLVIGTGKKITLECSQTMGHDKMYWYQQDPGMELHLIHYSYGVNSTEKGDLSSESTVSRIRTEHFPLTLESARPSHTSQYLCASSLGAPAPDTQYFGPGTRLTVL.

The chain combines TRBV7-3 with TRBJ2-1, with 8 bases lining up with TRBD1. The germline CDR1 and CDR2 sequences are SGHTA and FQGTGA. The CDR3 has 14 residues. Unmatched junction bases numbered 12, after V lost 5 bases and J lost 12 bases. This CDR3 reads CASSPGTFTGGQFF. CDR3 nucleotides: TGTGCCAGCAGCCCCGGGACTTTTACAGGGGGGCAGTTCTTC.

This clone was seen once. The rearrangement uses TRBV14 and TRBJ2-2, with 8 bases identical to TRBD1. This CDR3 is 18 amino acids long. From germline, CDR1 is SGHDN and CDR2 FVKESK. Unmatched junction bases numbered 12, after V lost 4 bases and J lost 2 bases. In DNA form, the CDR3 reads TGTGCCAGCAGCCCAGCGGACAGGGAGATTGGAAACACCGGGGAGCTGTTTTTT. It yields the protein CASSPADREIGNTGELFF.

The V gene is TRBV18, the J gene TRBJ1-1; a weak D match, TRBD1 (6 bases). The CDR3 extends over 13 amino acids. The V end was cut by 4 bases, the J end by 6 bases, with 12 bases between. CDR1 and CDR2 (germline): KGHSH, LQKENI. CDR3: CASSLTGIAEAFF. The CDR3 DNA reads TGTGCCAGCTCACTTACAGGGATAGCTGAAGCTTTCTTT. The full variable domain, its missing parts supplied by reference TRBV18 and TRBJ1-1, is NAGVMQNPRHLVRRRGQEARLRCSPMKGHSHVYWYRQLPEEGLKFMVYLQKENIIDESGMPKERFSAEFPKEGPSILRIQQVVRGDSAAYFCASSLTGIAEAFFGQGTRLTVV.

The DNA of the CDR3 is TGTGCCAGCAGCGTCATAGCGGACACCATATATTTT. It codes for CASSVIADTIYF. This chain joins TRBV7-2 and TRBJ1-3, with no clear D. CDR3 length equals 12 residues. The V gene's germline CDR1 is SGHTA and CDR2 FQGNSA. Trimming removed 5 bases at V and 8 bases at J, with 10 bases between.

This clone came up a few times. The V gene is TRBV5-1, the J gene TRBJ2-3, with D possibly being TRBD2 (5 bases). Trimming stripped 0 bases from V and 1 base from J, with 6 bases between. This CDR3 has 14 residues. Germline CDR1 and CDR2: SGHRS and YFSETQ. In nucleotides, the CDR3 is TGCGCCAGCAGCTTGGTTAGCGGCACAGATACGCAGTATTTT. It is translated as CASSLVSGTDTQYF. Based on the CDR3 plus reference TRBV5-1 and TRBJ2-3, the full variable domain is KAGVTQTPRYLIKTRGQQVTLSCSPISGHRSVSWYQQTPGQGLQFLFEYFSETQRNKGNFPGRFSGRQFSNSRSEMNVSTLELGDSALYLCASSLVSGTDTQYFGPGTRLTVL.